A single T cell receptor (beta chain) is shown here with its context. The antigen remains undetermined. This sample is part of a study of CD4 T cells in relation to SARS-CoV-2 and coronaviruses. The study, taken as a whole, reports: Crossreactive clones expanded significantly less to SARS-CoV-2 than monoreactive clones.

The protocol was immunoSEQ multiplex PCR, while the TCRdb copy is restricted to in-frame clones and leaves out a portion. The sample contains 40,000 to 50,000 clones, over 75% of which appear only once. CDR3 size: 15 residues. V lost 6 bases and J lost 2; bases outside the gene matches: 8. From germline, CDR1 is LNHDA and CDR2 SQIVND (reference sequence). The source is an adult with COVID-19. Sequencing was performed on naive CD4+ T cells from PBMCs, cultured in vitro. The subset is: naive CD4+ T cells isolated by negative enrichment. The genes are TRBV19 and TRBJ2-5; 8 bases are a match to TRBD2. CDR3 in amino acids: CASSRPGLGQETQYF. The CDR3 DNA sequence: TGTGCCAGTAGCCGACCGGGACTAGGGCAAGAGACCCAGTACTTC.